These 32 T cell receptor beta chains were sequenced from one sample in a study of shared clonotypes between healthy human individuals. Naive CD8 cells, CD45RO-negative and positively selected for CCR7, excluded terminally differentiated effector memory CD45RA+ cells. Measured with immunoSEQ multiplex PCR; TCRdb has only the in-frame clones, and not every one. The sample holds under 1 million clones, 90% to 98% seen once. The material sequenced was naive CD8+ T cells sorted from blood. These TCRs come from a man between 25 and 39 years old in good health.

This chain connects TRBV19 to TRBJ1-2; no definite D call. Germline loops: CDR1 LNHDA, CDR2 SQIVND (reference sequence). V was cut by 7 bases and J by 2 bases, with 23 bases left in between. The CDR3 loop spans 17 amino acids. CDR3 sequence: CASTPGPLRASNYGYTF. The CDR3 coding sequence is TGTGCCAGTACCCCTGGACCACTAAGGGCTTCGAACTATGGCTACACCTTC.

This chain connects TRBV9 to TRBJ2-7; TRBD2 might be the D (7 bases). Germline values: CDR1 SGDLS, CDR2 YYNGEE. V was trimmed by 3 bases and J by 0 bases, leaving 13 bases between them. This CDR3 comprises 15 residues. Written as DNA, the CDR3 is TGTGCCAGCAGCGAGGGAGGGGGGGACTCCTACGAGCAGTACTTC. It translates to CASSEGGGDSYEQYF.

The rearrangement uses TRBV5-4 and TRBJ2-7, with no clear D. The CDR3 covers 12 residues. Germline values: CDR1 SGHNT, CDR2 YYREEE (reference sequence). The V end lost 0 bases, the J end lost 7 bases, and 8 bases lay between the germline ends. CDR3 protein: CASSLGKREQYF. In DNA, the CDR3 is TGTGCCAGCAGCTTGGGAAAACGAGAGCAGTACTTC.

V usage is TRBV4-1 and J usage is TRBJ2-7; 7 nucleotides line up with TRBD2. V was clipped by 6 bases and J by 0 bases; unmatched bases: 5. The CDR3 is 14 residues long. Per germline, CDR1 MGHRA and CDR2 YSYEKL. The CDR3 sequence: CASSSLAVSYEQYF. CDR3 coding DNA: TGCGCCAGCAGTAGTCTAGCGGTCTCCTACGAGCAGTACTTC.

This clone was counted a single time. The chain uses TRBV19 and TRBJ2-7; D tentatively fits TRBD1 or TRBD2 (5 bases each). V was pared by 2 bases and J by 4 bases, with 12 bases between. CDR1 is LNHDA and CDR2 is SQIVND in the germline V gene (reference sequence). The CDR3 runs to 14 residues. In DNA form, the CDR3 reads TGTGCCAGTAGTATAAGGGGAGAAAAGTACGAGCAGTACTTC. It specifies CASSIRGEKYEQYF.

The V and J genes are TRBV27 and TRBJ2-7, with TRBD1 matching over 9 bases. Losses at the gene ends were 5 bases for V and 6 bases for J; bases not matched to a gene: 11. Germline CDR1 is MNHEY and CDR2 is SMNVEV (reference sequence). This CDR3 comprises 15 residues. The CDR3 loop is CASSPTGGAGFEQYF. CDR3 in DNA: TGTGCCAGCAGTCCAACAGGGGGCGCCGGTTTCGAGCAGTACTTC.

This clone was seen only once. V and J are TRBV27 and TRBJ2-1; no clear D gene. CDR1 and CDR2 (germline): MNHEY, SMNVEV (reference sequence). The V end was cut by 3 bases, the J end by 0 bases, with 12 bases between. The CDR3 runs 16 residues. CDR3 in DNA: TGTGCCAGCAGTTTGTCACACGGCTTCTCCTACAATGAGCAGTTCTTC. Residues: CASSLSHGFSYNEQFF.

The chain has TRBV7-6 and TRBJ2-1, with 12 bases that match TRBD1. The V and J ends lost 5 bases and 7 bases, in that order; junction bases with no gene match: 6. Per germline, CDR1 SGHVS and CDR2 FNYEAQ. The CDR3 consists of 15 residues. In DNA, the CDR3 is TGTGCCAGCAGCCTATGGGACAGGGGGCCGAATGAGCAGTTCTTC. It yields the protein CASSLWDRGPNEQFF.

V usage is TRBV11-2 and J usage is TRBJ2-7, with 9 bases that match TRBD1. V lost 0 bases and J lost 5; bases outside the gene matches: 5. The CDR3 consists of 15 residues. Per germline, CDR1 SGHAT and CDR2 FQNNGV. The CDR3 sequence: CASSLDLRDRDEQYF. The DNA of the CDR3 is TGTGCCAGCAGCTTAGATTTAAGGGACAGGGACGAGCAGTACTTC.

The CDR3 coding sequence is TGTGCCAGCAGCGAGAGGGACAGGGGGCCTCGGGGTGACTATGGCTACACCTTC. Protein sequence: CASSERDRGPRGDYGYTF. V and J are TRBV2 and TRBJ1-2, with 12 bases that match TRBD1. Looked up from germline, CDR1 is SNHLY and CDR2 is FYNNEI. This CDR3 comprises 18 residues. V dropped 6 bases and J dropped 3; count of bases not matched to a gene: 14. The entire variable domain, with the rest obtained from reference TRBV2 and TRBJ1-2, is as follows: EPEVTQTPSHQVTQMGQEVILRCVPISNHLYFYWYRQILGQKVEFLVSFYNNEISEKSEIFDDQFSVERPDGSNFTLKIRSTKLEDSAMYFCASSERDRGPRGDYGYTFGSGTRLTVV.

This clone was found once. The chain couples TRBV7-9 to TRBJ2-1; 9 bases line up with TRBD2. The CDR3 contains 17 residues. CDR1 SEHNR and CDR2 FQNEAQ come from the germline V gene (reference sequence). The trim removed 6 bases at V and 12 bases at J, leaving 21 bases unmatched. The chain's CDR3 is CASRTHGTSGRPRVQFF. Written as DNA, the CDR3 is TGTGCCAGCAGGACCCACGGGACCAGCGGGAGGCCCCGTGTGCAGTTCTTC.

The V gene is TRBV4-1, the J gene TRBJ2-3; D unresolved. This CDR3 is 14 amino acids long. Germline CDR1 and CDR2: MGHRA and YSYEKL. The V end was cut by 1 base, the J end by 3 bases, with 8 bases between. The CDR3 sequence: CASSQGPLTDTQYF. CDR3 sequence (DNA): TGCGCCAGCAGCCAAGGGCCGTTAACAGATACGCAGTATTTT.

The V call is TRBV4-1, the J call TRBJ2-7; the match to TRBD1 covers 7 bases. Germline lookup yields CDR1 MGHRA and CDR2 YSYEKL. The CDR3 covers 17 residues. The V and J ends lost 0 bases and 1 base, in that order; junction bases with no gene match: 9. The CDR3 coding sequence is TGCGCCAGCAGCCAAGAGAGGGGACAGACGGAATCCTACGAGCAGTACTTC. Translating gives CASSQERGQTESYEQYF.

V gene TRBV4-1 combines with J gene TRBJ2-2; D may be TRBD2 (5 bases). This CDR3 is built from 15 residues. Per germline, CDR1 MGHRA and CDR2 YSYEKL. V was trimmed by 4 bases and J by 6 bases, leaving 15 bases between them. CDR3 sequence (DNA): TGCGCCAGCAGCCCGGGAAGGGATGGGGCCGGGGAGCTGTTTTTT. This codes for CASSPGRDGAGELFF.

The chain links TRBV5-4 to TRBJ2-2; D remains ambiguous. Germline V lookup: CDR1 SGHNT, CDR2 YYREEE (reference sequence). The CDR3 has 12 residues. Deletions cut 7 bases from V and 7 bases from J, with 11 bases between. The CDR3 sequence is CASPGNSGELFF. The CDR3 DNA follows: TGTGCCAGCCCCGGTAATAGCGGGGAGCTGTTTTTT. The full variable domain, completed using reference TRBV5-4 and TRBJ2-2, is ETGVTQSPTHLIKTRGQQVTLRCSSQSGHNTVSWYQQALGQGPQFIFQYYREEENGRGNFPPRFSGLQFPNYSSELNVNALELDDSALYLCASPGNSGELFFGEGSRLTVL.

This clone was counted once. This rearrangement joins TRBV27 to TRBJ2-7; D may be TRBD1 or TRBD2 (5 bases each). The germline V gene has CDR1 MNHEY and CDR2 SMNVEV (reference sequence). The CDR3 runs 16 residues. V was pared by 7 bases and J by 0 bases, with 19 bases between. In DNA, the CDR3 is TGTGCCAGCACCAAAAAAGGGACGGCGAGCTCCTACGAGCAGTACTTC. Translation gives CASTKKGTASSYEQYF.

CDR3 loop: CASSGDASNQPQHF. DNA of the CDR3: TGTGCCAGCAGTGGGGACGCCAGCAATCAGCCCCAGCATTTT. The chain uses TRBV25-1 and TRBJ1-5; D is perhaps TRBD1 (5 bases). The CDR3 spans 14 residues. CDR1 and CDR2 (germline): MGHDK, SYGVNS. V was pared by 4 bases and J by 1 base, with 8 bases between.

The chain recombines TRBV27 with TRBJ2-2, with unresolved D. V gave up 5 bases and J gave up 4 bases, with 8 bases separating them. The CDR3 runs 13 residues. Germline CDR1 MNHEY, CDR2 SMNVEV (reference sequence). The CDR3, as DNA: TGTGCCAGCAGTCTGTTGGTCACCGGGGAGCTGTTTTTT. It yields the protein CASSLLVTGELFF.

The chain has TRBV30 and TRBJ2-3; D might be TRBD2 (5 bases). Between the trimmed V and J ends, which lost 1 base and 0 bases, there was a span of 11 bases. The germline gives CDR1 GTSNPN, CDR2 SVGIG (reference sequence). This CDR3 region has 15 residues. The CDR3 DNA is TGTGCCTGGAGTGCTGTTAGCGCGAGCACAGATACGCAGTATTTT. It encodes CAWSAVSASTDTQYF. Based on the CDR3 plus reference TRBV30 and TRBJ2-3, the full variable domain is SQTIHQWPATLVQPVGSPLSLECTVEGTSNPNLYWYRQAAGRGLQLLFYSVGIGQISSEVPQNLSASRPQDRQFILSSKKLLLSDSGFYLCAWSAVSASTDTQYFGPGTRLTVL.

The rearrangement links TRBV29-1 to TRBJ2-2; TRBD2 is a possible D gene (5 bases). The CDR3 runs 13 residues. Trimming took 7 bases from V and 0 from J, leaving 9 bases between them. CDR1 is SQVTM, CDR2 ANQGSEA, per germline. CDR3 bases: TGCAGCGGTAGCGAAACGAACACCGGGGAGCTGTTTTTT. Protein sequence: CSGSETNTGELFF.

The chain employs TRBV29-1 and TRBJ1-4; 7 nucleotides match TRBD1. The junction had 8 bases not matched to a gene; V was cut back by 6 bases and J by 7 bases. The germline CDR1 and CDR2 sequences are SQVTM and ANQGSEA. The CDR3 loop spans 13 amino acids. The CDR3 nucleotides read TGCAGCGTAGAGACAGGGCGGGGTGAAAAACTGTTTTTT. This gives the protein CSVETGRGEKLFF.

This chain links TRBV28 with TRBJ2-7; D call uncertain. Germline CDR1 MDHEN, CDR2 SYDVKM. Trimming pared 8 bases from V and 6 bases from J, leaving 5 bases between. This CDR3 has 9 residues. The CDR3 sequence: CASGREQYF. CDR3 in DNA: TGTGCCAGCGGCCGCGAGCAGTACTTC.

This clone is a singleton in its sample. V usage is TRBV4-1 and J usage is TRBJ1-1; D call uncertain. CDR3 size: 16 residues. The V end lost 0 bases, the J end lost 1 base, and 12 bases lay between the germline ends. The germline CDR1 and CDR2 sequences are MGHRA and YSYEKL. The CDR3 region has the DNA TGCGCCAGCAGCCAAGATAATGGGCCACCGAACACTGAAGCTTTCTTT. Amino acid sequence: CASSQDNGPPNTEAFF.

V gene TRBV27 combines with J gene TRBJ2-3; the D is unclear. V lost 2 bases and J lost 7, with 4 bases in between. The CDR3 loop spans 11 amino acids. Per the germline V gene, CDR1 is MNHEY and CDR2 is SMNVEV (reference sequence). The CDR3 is CASSLGYTQYF. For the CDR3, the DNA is TGTGCCAGCAGTTTAGGGTATACGCAGTATTTT.

CDR3 DNA sequence: TGCGCCAGCAGTGAGAGCGGGAGTGGCGATGAGCAGTTCTTC. As protein: CASSESGSGDEQFF. The rearrangement joins TRBV10-2 to TRBJ2-1; 8 nucleotides match TRBD2. The CDR3 is made up of 14 amino acids. Germline values: CDR1 WSHSY, CDR2 SAAADI. J was trimmed by 8 bases and V by 2 bases; bases with no gene match: 5.

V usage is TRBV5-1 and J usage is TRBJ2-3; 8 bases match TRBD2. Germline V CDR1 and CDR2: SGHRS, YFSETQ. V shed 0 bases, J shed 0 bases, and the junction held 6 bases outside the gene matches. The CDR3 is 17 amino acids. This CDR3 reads CASSLEVSGTSTDTQYF. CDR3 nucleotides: TGCGCCAGCAGCTTGGAAGTTAGCGGGACTAGCACAGATACGCAGTATTTT.

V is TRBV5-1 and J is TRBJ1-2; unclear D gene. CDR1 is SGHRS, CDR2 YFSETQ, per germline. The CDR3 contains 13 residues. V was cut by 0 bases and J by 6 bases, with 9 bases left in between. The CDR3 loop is CASSLVAADGYTF. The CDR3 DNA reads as TGCGCCAGCAGCTTGGTGGCAGCCGATGGCTACACCTTC.

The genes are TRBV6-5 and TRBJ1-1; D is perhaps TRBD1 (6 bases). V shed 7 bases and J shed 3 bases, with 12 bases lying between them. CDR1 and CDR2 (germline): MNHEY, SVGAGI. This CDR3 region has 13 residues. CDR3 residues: CASTQGWDTEAFF. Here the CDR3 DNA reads TGTGCCAGCACCCAGGGGTGGGACACTGAAGCTTTCTTT.

CDR3 amino acids: CACSRAGELFF. In nucleotides, the CDR3 is TGTGCCTGCTCCAGGGCCGGGGAGCTGTTTTTT. The chain has TRBV30 and TRBJ2-2, with D maybe TRBD1 (5 bases). The CDR3 spans 11 residues. Trimming stripped 6 bases from V and 6 bases from J, with 8 bases between. Germline V lookup: CDR1 GTSNPN, CDR2 SVGIG (reference sequence). The variable domain in full, completed from reference TRBV30 and TRBJ2-2, reads SQTIHQWPATLVQPVGSPLSLECTVEGTSNPNLYWYRQAAGRGLQLLFYSVGIGQISSEVPQNLSASRPQDRQFILSSKKLLLSDSGFYLCACSRAGELFFGEGSRLTVL.

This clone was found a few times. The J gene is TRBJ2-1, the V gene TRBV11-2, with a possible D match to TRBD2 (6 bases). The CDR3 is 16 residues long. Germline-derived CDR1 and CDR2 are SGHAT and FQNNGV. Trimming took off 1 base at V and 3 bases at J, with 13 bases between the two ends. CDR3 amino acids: CASSLGWAGIYNEQFF. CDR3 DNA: TGTGCCAGCAGCTTAGGTTGGGCGGGGATCTACAATGAGCAGTTCTTC.

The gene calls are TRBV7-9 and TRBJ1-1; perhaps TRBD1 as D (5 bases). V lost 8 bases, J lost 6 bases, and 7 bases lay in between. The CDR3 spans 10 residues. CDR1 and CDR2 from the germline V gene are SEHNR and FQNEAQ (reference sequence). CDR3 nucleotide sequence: TGTGCCAGCGGGACCCCTGAAGCTTTCTTT. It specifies CASGTPEAFF.

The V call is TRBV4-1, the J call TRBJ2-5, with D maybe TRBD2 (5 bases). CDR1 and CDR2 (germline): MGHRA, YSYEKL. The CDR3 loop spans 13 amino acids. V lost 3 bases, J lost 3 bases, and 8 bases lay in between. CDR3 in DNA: TGCGCCAGCAGCCAGAGGACTGAAGAGACCCAGTACTTC. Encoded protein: CASSQRTEETQYF.